The sequence of this T cell receptor (beta chain) was determined in a study of T cell clones after liver transplantation. Study-level background: Post-transplant blood was tracked for graft-donor-reactive T cell clones identified in a pre-transplant mixed lymphocyte reaction. Draws occurred before transplant, before withdrawal, and after complete or failed withdrawal.

Whole-study results and caveats: Conclusions were preliminary, with small, heterogeneous patient groups.

TCRdb keeps only in-frame clones here, not all; method: immunoSEQ multiplex PCR. The data hold tens of thousands of clones, with 60% to 80% observed a single time. The V and J ends lost 2 bases and 4 bases respectively, with 14 bases between them. The V gene's germline CDR1 is MNHNS and CDR2 SASEGT. CDR3 length equals 15 residues. Note on this clone: Its antigen is as yet unknown.

The sample consisted of CD4+ T cells from blood, taken before liver transplant. The receptor was derived from a human donor who received a liver transplant. The gene calls are TRBV6-1 and TRBJ2-5, with D maybe TRBD2 (5 bases). For the CDR3, the DNA is TGTGCCAGCAGTGAATACGGGGTGAGACGAGAGACCCAGTACTTC. Translation: CASSEYGVRRETQYF.